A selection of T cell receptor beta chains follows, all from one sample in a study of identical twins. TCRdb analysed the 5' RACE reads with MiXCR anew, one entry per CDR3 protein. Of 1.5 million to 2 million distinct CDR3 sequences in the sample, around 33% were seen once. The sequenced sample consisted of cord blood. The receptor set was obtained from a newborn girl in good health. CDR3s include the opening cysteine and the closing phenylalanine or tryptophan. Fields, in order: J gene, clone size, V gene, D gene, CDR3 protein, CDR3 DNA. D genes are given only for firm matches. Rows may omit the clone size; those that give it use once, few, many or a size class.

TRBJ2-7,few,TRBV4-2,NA,CASSQGWGEGVDEQYF,TGTGCCAGCAGCCAAGGATGGGGAGAGGGCGTGGACGAGCAGTACTTC
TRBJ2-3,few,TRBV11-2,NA,CASSLDPRATDTQYF,TGTGCCAGCAGCTTAGATCCTCGGGCCACAGATACGCAGTATTTT
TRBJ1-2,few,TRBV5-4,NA,CASSLPAPSYGYTF,TGTGCCAGCAGCTTGCCAGCGCCCTCCTATGGCTACACCTTC
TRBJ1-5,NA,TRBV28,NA,CASSLRREGQPQHF,TGTGCCAGCAGTTTAAGGAGGGAGGGTCAGCCCCAGCATTTT
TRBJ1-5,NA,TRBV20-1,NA,CSARDRRLPYSNQPQHF,TGCAGTGCTAGAGATCGGCGGCTCCCCTATAGCAATCAGCCCCAGCATTTT
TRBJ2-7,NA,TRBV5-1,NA,CASSLSRAMRHEQYF,TGCGCCAGCAGCTTGAGCCGGGCCATGCGCCACGAGCAGTACTTC
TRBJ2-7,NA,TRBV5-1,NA,CASSLADDSYEQYF,TGCGCCAGCAGCTTGGCGGACGACTCCTACGAGCAGTACTTC
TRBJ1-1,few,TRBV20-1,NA,CSARELAEAEAFF,TGCAGTGCTAGAGAGCTGGCGGAGGCTGAAGCTTTCTTT
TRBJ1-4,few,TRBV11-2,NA,CASSLDWQGWEKLFF,TGTGCCAGCAGCTTAGATTGGCAGGGGTGGGAAAAACTGTTTTTT
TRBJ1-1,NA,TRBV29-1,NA,CSVGGLGQNTEAFF,TGCAGCGTTGGAGGCCTGGGACAGAACACTGAAGCTTTCTTT
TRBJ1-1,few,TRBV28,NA,CASNTWTGETEAFF,TGTGCCAGCAATACGTGGACGGGTGAGACTGAAGCTTTCTTT
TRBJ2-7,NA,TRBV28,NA,CANTCQGYEQYF,TGTGCCAACACCTGTCAGGGCTACGAGCAGTACTTC
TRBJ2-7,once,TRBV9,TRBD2,CASSVAGLAVYNEQYF,TGTGCCAGCAGCGTAGCGGGACTAGCGGTATACAATGAGCAGTACTTC
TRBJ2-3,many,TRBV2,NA,CASRLVADTQYF,TGTGCCAGCAGGCTAGTGGCTGATACGCAGTATTTT
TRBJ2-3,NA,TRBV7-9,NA,CASRSIRDGTDTQYF,TGTGCCAGCAGATCGATTCGGGACGGAACCGATACGCAGTATTTT
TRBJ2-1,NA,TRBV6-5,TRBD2,CASSYSLGEGYNEQFF,TGTGCCAGCAGTTACTCTCTGGGGGAGGGCTACAATGAGCAGTTCTTC
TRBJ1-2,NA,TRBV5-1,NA,CASSPGGVGNYGYTF,TGCGCCAGCAGCCCGGGTGGCGTGGGAAACTATGGCTACACCTTC
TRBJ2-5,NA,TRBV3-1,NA,CASSQSRELETQYF,TGTGCCAGCAGCCAATCCCGGGAGTTGGAGACCCAGTACTTC
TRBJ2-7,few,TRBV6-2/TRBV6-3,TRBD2,CASSLRLAGTEQYF,TGTGCCAGCAGTCTCCGACTAGCGGGGACCGAGCAGTACTTC
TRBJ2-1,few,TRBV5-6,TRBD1,CASSLRDRYNEQFF,TGTGCCAGCAGCTTGAGGGACAGATACAATGAGCAGTTCTTC
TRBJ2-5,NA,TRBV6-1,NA,CASSDRYRETQYF,TGTGCCAGCAGCGACAGGTATCGAGAGACCCAGTACTTC
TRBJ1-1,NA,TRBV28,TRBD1,CASSSLTGAKDTEAFF,TGTGCCAGCAGTTCCCTGACAGGGGCTAAGGACACTGAAGCTTTCTTT
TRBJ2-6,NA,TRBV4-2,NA,CASSQARGTSSGANVLTF,TGTGCCAGCAGCCAAGCTCGGGGAACGAGCTCTGGGGCCAACGTCCTGACTTTC
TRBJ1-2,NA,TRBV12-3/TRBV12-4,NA,CASSFPGRGYTF,TGTGCCAGCAGTTTTCCAGGTCGGGGCTACACCTTC
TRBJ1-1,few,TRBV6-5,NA,CASSYVWGTSNTEAFF,TGTGCCAGCAGTTACGTCTGGGGAACCTCGAACACTGAAGCTTTCTTT
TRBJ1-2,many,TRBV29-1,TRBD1,CSVDRGQYGYTF,TGCAGCGTTGACAGGGGGCAATATGGCTACACCTTC
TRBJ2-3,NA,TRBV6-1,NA,CAIRGGHTGERSRGHPDTQYF,TGTGCCATCCGGGGGGGGCACACAGGGGAGCGCTCTAGGGGTCATCCAGATACGCAGTATTTT